One T cell receptor (beta chain) is described in this entry. Antigen specificity is unknown. Germline values: CDR1 SGHTA, CDR2 FQGNSA. The ends were cut back, 4 bases at V and 2 bases at J, with 14 bases in the middle. This CDR3 contains 15 residues. These data are taken from a study of yellow fever vaccine responses in identical twins. Overall study findings and caveats: Reportedly, twins showed a vaccine T cell response that looked partly convergent and partly personalized.

TCRdb used MiXCR to reprocess the RT-PCR reads, holding one entry per CDR3 protein. The sample comprises about 21,000 distinct CDR3 sequences, roughly 80% of which are singletons, and 4% to 5.5% rests with the top ten. This sequence originates from a young woman who received the yellow fever vaccine. V usage is TRBV7-2 and J usage is TRBJ2-5; possibly TRBD1 for D (5 bases). The sample here was T cells from blood (PBMCs), unsorted or a sorted subset (not recorded which), taken before or after yellow fever vaccination (not recorded which). The CDR3 reads CASSSWQGNQETQYF. The CDR3 nucleotides read TGTGCCAGCAGCTCATGGCAGGGAAATCAAGAGACCCAGTACTTC.